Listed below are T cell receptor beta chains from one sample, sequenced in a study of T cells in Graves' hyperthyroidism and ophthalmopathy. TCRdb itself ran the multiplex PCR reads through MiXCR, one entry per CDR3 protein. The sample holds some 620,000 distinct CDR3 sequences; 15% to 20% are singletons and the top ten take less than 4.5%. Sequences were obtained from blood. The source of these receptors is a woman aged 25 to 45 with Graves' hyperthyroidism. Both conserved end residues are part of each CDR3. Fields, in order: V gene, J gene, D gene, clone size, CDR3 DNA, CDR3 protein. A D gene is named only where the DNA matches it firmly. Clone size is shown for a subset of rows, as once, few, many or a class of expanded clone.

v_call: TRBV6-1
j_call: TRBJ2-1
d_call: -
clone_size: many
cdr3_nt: TGTGCCAGCAGTGCGGTAAGCGGCTACAATGAGCAGTTCTTC
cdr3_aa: CASSAVSGYNEQFF

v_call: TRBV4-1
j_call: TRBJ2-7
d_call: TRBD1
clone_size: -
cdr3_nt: TGCGCCAGCAGCCAACTAGGCAGGGGGTCCTACGAGCAGTACTTC
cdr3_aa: CASSQLGRGSYEQYF

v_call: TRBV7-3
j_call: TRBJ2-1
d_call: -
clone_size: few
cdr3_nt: TGTGCCAGCAGCTTAAGGCTAGACTCTAGTGAGCAGTCCTTC
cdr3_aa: CASSLRLDSSEQSF

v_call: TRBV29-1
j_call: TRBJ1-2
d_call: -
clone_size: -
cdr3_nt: TGCAGCGTTGGTGCCTATGGCTACACCTTC
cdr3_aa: CSVGAYGYTF

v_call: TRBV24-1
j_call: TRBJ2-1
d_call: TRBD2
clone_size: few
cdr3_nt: TGTGCCACCAGTGACCCCACTAGCGGTTTAAACAATGAGCAGTTCTTC
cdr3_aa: CATSDPTSGLNNEQFF

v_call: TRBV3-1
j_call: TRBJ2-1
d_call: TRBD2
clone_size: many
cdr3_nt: TGTGCCAGCAGTAGATCTAGCGGGAGTACCAATGAGCAGTTCTTC
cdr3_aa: CASSRSSGSTNEQFF

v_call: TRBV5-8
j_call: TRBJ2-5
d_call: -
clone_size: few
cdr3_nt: TGTGCCAGCAGCTTGCCAGGATGGATGGGAGAGACCCAGTACTTC
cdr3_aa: CASSLPGWMGETQYF

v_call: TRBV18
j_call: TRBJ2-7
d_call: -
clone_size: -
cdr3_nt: TGTGCCAGCTCACCACCGTCGGGTACCTACGAGCAGTACTTC
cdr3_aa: CASSPPSGTYEQYF

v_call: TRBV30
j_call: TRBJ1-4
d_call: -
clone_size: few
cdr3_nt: TGTGCCTGGAATAAAGAAGGAACAGGAGGTGAAAAACTGTTTTTT
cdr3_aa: CAWNKEGTGGEKLFF

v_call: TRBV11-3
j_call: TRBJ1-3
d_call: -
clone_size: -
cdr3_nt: TGTGCCAGCAGCGCAGACAGTAACCTCTCTGGAAACACCATATATTTT
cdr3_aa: CASSADSNLSGNTIYF

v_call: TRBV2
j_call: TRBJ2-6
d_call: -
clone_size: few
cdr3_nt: TGTGCCAGCAGTGAAACTCGCTCTGGGGCCAACGTCCTGACTTTC
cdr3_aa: CASSETRSGANVLTF